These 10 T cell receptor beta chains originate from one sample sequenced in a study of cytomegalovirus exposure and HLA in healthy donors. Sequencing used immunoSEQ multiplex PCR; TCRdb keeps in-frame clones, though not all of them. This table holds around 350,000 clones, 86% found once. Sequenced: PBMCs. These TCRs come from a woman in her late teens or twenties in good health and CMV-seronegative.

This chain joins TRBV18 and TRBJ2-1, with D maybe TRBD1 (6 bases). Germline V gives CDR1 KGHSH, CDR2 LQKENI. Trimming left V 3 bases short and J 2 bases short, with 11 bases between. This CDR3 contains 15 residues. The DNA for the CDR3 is TGTGCCAGCTCACCCACAGGGTCCCCCTACAATGAGCAGTTCTTC. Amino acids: CASSPTGSPYNEQFF.

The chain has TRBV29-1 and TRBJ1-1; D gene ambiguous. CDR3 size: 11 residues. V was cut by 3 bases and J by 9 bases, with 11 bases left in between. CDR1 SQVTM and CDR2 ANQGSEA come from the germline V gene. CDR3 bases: TGCAGCGTTGATGTCGGAGGCCAAGCTTTCTTT. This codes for CSVDVGGQAFF.

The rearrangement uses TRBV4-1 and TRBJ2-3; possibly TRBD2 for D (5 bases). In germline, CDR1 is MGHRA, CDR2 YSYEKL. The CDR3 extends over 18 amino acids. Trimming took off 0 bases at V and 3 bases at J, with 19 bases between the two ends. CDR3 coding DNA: TGCGCCAGCAGCCAAGATCCTAAAACTAGAGTGTTAACAGATACGCAGTATTTT. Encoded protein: CASSQDPKTRVLTDTQYF.

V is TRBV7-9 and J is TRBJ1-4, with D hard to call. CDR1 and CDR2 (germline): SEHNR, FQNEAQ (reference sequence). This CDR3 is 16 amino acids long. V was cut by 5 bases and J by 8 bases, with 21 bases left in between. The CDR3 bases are TGTGCCAGCAGCCTCCCGGCGCGGGTCGCCGGAGAAAAACTGTTTTTT. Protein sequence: CASSLPARVAGEKLFF.

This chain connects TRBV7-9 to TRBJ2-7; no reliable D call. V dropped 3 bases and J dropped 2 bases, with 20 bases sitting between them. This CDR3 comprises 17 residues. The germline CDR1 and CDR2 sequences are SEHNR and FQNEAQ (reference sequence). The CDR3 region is CASSFFGQHEYPYEQYF. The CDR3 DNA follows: TGTGCCAGCAGCTTCTTTGGGCAGCACGAATACCCCTACGAGCAGTACTTC.

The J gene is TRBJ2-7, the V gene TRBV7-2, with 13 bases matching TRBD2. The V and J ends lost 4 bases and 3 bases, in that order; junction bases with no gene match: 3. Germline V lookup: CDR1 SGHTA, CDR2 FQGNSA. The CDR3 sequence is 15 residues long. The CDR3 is CASSSRTSGGYEQYF. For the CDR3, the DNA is TGTGCCAGCAGCTCGCGGACTAGCGGGGGCTACGAGCAGTACTTC.

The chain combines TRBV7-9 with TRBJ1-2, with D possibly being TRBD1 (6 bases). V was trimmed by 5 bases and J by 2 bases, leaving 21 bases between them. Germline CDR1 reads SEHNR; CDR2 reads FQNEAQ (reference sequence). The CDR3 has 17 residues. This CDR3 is CASSPPAAGAENYGYTF. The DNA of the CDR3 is TGTGCCAGCAGCCCGCCCGCTGCAGGGGCCGAAAACTATGGCTACACCTTC.

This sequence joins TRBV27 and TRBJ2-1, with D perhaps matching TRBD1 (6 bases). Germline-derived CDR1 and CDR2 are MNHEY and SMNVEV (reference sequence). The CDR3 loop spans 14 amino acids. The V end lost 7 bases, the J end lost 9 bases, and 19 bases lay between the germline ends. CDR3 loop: CASNPPGHSAEQFF. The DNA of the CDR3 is TGTGCCAGCAATCCCCCGGGACACTCGGCTGAGCAGTTCTTC.

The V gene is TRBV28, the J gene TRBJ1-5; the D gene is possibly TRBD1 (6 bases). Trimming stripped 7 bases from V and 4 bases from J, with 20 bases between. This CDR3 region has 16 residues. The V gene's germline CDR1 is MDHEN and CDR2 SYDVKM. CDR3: CASTLIGGAANQPQHF. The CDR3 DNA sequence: TGTGCCAGCACGTTAATAGGGGGGGCAGCTAATCAGCCCCAGCATTTT.

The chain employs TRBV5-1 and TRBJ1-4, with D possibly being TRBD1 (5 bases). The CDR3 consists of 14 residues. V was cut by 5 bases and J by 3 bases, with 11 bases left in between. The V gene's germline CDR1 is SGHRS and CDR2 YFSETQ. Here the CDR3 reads CASSPGVANEKLFF. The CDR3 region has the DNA TGCGCCAGCAGTCCGGGGGTAGCTAATGAAAAACTGTTTTTT.